Listed here is a single TCR beta chain. As yet, its antigen is unknown. The CDR3 extends over 16 amino acids. The J segment lost 4 bases and the V segment lost 3 bases, leaving 7 bases of the junction unmatched. Per germline, CDR1 WNHNN and CDR2 SYGVQD (reference sequence). This entry belongs to a study of cytomegalovirus exposure and HLA in healthy donors. The study, taken as a whole, reports: Most observed TCR sequences were rare, whereas some public TCRs were detected in many donors. That first-cohort TCR clusters tended to co-occur in the 95 to 150 validation repertoires was found in a later analysis.

The repertoire was sequenced with immunoSEQ multiplex PCR; TCRdb's copy has only in-frame clones and lacks some. The sample records tens of thousands of clones, roughly 92% being singletons. The sequence came from a man aged 18 to 30 in good health and CMV-seronegative. Sequencing was carried out using PBMCs. The chain couples TRBV10-1 to TRBJ2-1; 9 nucleotides align to TRBD2. The CDR3 sequence: CASSETSGGLYNEQFF. The CDR3 region has the DNA TGCGCCAGCAGTGAAACCAGCGGGGGGCTTTACAATGAGCAGTTCTTC.